Described below is a single TCR beta chain sequence and its context. Authors' methods: Researchers report that nucleated cell counts were estimated from reference gene primer amplification. Data came from immunoSEQ multiplex PCR; TCRdb stores just in-frame clones and leaves some out. D and trimming come from the DNA, and the V and J calls and clone size come from that table. The sample lists approximately 300,000 clones; roughly 82% were seen once. The data originate from a study of blood T cell repertoires in COVID-19. Whole-study context: The United States, Italy and Spain supplied acute and convalescent COVID-19 samples. Sources were T cells, B-cell-depleted T cells, or PBMCs; the material itself was cDNA or gDNA.

Germline V gives CDR1 SQVTM, CDR2 ANQGSEA. The CDR3 is made up of 15 amino acids. V lost 3 bases, J lost 1 base, and 12 bases lay in between. The TCR was taken from a woman in her forties or fifties with acute or convalescent COVID-19. The sample was peripheral blood. This chain links TRBV29-1 with TRBJ2-2; the D gene is possibly TRBD2 (5 bases). CDR3: CSVERPAGNTGELFF. The CDR3 DNA reads as TGCAGCGTTGAGAGGCCGGCGGGGAACACCGGGGAGCTGTTTTTT.